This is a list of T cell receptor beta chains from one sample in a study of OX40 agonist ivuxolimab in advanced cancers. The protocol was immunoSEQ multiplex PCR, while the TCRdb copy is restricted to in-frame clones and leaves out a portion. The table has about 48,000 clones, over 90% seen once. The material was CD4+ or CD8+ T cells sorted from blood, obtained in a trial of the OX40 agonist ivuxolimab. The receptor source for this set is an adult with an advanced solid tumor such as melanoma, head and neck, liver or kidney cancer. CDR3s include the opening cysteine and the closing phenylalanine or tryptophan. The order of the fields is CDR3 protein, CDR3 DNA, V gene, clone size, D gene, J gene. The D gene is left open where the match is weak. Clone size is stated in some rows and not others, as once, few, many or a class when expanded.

CDR3aa: CASSSTVPGLAEGYEQYF
CDR3nt: TGTGCCAGCAGCTCCACAGTTCCGGGACTAGCGGAGGGGTACGAGCAGTACTTC
v_gene: TRBV7-8
abundance: .
d_gene: TRBD2
j_gene: TRBJ2-7

CDR3aa: CASSPLQGYYGYTF
CDR3nt: TGCGCCAGCAGCCCCCTGCAGGGGTACTATGGCTACACCTTC
v_gene: TRBV4-1
abundance: .
d_gene: .
j_gene: TRBJ1-2

CDR3aa: CASSLWASPGELFF
CDR3nt: TGTGCCAGCAGCTTGTGGGCTAGCCCCGGGGAGCTGTTTTTT
v_gene: TRBV5-5
abundance: .
d_gene: .
j_gene: TRBJ2-2

CDR3aa: CASSGRAGGYNEQFF
CDR3nt: TGCGCCAGCAGTGGCCGGGCGGGGGGATACAATGAGCAGTTCTTC
v_gene: TRBV10-2
abundance: .
d_gene: TRBD2
j_gene: TRBJ2-1

CDR3aa: CASSRTANQPQHF
CDR3nt: TGTGCCAGCAGCAGGACAGCGAATCAGCCCCAGCATTTT
v_gene: TRBV27
abundance: .
d_gene: .
j_gene: TRBJ1-5

CDR3aa: CASSPTGQATGELFF
CDR3nt: TGTGCCAGCAGCCCGACCGGGCAGGCAACCGGGGAGCTGTTTTTT
v_gene: TRBV14
abundance: .
d_gene: .
j_gene: TRBJ2-2

CDR3aa: CARTQDGVYNYGYTF
CDR3nt: TGTGCCAGAACCCAGGACGGGGTTTATAACTATGGCTACACCTTC
v_gene: TRBV7-2
abundance: .
d_gene: .
j_gene: TRBJ1-2

CDR3aa: CASSYSPGSYGYTF
CDR3nt: TGTGCCAGCAGTTACTCGCCCGGTTCCTATGGCTACACCTTC
v_gene: TRBV6-5
abundance: once
d_gene: .
j_gene: TRBJ1-2

CDR3aa: CASSLVPSRNYGYTF
CDR3nt: TGTGCCAGCAGCCTCGTGCCCTCTAGAAACTATGGCTACACCTTC
v_gene: TRBV6-5
abundance: .
d_gene: .
j_gene: TRBJ1-2

CDR3aa: CASSPSSSGGATDTQYF
CDR3nt: TGCGCCAGCAGCCCTTCCTCTAGCGGGGGGGCGACAGATACGCAGTATTTT
v_gene: TRBV4-1
abundance: once
d_gene: TRBD2
j_gene: TRBJ2-3

CDR3aa: CASSPYGQHSGNTIYF
CDR3nt: TGTGCCAGCAGCCCCTACGGACAGCACTCTGGAAACACCATATATTTT
v_gene: TRBV4-2
abundance: .
d_gene: .
j_gene: TRBJ1-3

CDR3aa: CASSLSGGSYNEQFF
CDR3nt: TGCGCCAGCAGCTTAAGCGGGGGCTCCTACAATGAGCAGTTCTTC
v_gene: TRBV4-1
abundance: .
d_gene: TRBD2
j_gene: TRBJ2-1

CDR3aa: CASSLPSGLTDTQYF
CDR3nt: TGTGCCAGCAGTTTGCCTAGCGGGCTCACAGATACGCAGTATTTT
v_gene: TRBV28
abundance: .
d_gene: TRBD2
j_gene: TRBJ2-3

CDR3aa: CASSPDGINEKLFF
CDR3nt: TGTGCCAGCAGTCCAGACGGGATTAATGAAAAACTGTTTTTT
v_gene: TRBV5-6
abundance: .
d_gene: .
j_gene: TRBJ1-4

CDR3aa: CASSLSVNTEAFF
CDR3nt: TGTGCCAGCAGCTTGTCGGTGAACACTGAAGCTTTCTTT
v_gene: TRBV7-9
abundance: .
d_gene: .
j_gene: TRBJ1-1

CDR3aa: CATSTRTGNHEQYF
CDR3nt: TGTGCCACCAGCACAAGGACAGGTAATCACGAGCAGTACTTC
v_gene: TRBV15
abundance: .
d_gene: TRBD1
j_gene: TRBJ2-7

CDR3aa: CASSFRLAGGQETQYF
CDR3nt: TGCGCCAGCAGCTTCCGACTAGCGGGGGGGCAAGAGACCCAGTACTTC
v_gene: TRBV4-1
abundance: .
d_gene: TRBD2
j_gene: TRBJ2-5

CDR3aa: CASSLDARGTEAFF
CDR3nt: TGTGCCAGCAGCTTGGACGCACGGGGTACTGAAGCTTTCTTT
v_gene: TRBV7-8
abundance: once
d_gene: .
j_gene: TRBJ1-1

CDR3aa: CASSLVSVGTATNEKLFF
CDR3nt: TGCGCCAGCAGCTTGGTTTCTGTGGGGACAGCAACTAATGAAAAACTGTTTTTT
v_gene: TRBV5-1
abundance: .
d_gene: TRBD1
j_gene: TRBJ1-4

CDR3aa: CASSYSTTGDEQYF
CDR3nt: TGTGCCAGCAGTTACTCGACCACAGGGGACGAGCAGTACTTC
v_gene: TRBV6-5
abundance: .
d_gene: TRBD1
j_gene: TRBJ2-7

CDR3aa: CASSKGRQGKTEAFF
CDR3nt: TGTGCCAGCAGCAAAGGAAGACAGGGAAAAACTGAAGCTTTCTTT
v_gene: TRBV21-1
abundance: .
d_gene: .
j_gene: TRBJ1-1

CDR3aa: CASSSDRGQDNEQFF
CDR3nt: TGTGCCAGTAGTAGTGACAGGGGGCAGGACAATGAGCAGTTCTTC
v_gene: TRBV19
abundance: .
d_gene: TRBD1
j_gene: TRBJ2-1

CDR3aa: CASSPKEEGTNEKLFF
CDR3nt: TGTGCCAGCAGCCCCAAAGAAGAGGGGACTAATGAAAAACTGTTTTTT
v_gene: TRBV9
abundance: .
d_gene: .
j_gene: TRBJ1-4

CDR3aa: CASNFQGPGGGYTF
CDR3nt: TGTGCCAGCAACTTTCAGGGCCCTGGGGGTGGCTACACCTTC
v_gene: TRBV9
abundance: .
d_gene: .
j_gene: TRBJ1-2

CDR3aa: CASNEDAGLGQPQHF
CDR3nt: TGTGCCAGCAACGAGGACGCAGGGTTGGGTCAGCCCCAGCATTTT
v_gene: TRBV6-5
abundance: .
d_gene: .
j_gene: TRBJ1-5

CDR3aa: CASSRNRATDTQYF
CDR3nt: TGTGCCAGCAGTCGTAACAGAGCTACGGATACGCAGTATTTT
v_gene: TRBV27
abundance: once
d_gene: .
j_gene: TRBJ2-3

CDR3aa: CASSLQGGYSNQPQHF
CDR3nt: TGTGCCAGCAGCTTACAGGGCGGTTATAGCAATCAGCCCCAGCATTTT
v_gene: TRBV7-8
abundance: .
d_gene: .
j_gene: TRBJ1-5

CDR3aa: CASSPGHPTYEQYF
CDR3nt: TGTGCCAGCAGTCCGGGACACCCTACCTACGAGCAGTACTTC
v_gene: TRBV27
abundance: .
d_gene: .
j_gene: TRBJ2-7

CDR3aa: CASSSSTSDANTGELFF
CDR3nt: TGTGCCAGCAGTAGCTCGACTAGCGACGCGAACACCGGGGAGCTGTTTTTT
v_gene: TRBV2
abundance: .
d_gene: TRBD2
j_gene: TRBJ2-2

CDR3aa: CASSDRRSSYNEQFF
CDR3nt: TGTGCCAGCAGTGATCGGCGAAGCTCCTACAATGAGCAGTTCTTC
v_gene: TRBV2
abundance: .
d_gene: .
j_gene: TRBJ2-1

CDR3aa: CASSLTMGKGSYEQYF
CDR3nt: TGTGCCAGCAGCTTAACAATGGGGAAGGGCTCCTACGAGCAGTACTTC
v_gene: TRBV13
abundance: once
d_gene: .
j_gene: TRBJ2-7

CDR3aa: CASSPGGQGKREGEKLFF
CDR3nt: TGCGCCAGCAGCCCGGGGGGACAGGGAAAAAGAGAAGGGGAAAAACTGTTTTTT
v_gene: TRBV4-1
abundance: .
d_gene: TRBD1
j_gene: TRBJ1-4

CDR3aa: CAFERETQYF
CDR3nt: TGTGCCTTCGAGCGGGAGACCCAGTACTTC
v_gene: TRBV7-9
abundance: .
d_gene: .
j_gene: TRBJ2-5

CDR3aa: CASSLPLGLDKQETQYF
CDR3nt: TGTGCCAGCAGCTTACCCTTGGGACTAGATAAACAAGAGACCCAGTACTTC
v_gene: TRBV7-9
abundance: .
d_gene: TRBD2
j_gene: TRBJ2-5

CDR3aa: CASSPAGASYEQYF
CDR3nt: TGTGCCAGCAGCCCAGCCGGGGCTTCCTACGAGCAGTACTTC
v_gene: TRBV11-3
abundance: .
d_gene: .
j_gene: TRBJ2-7

CDR3aa: CASSLFAGYGYTF
CDR3nt: TGTGCCAGCAGTTTATTTGCAGGGTATGGCTACACCTTC
v_gene: TRBV27
abundance: .
d_gene: .
j_gene: TRBJ1-2

CDR3aa: CASGQPQHF
CDR3nt: TGTGCCAGTGGTCAGCCCCAGCATTTT
v_gene: TRBV27
abundance: .
d_gene: .
j_gene: TRBJ1-5

CDR3aa: CASSLVRVGEQYF
CDR3nt: TGTGCCAGCAGCTTAGTCAGGGTAGGCGAGCAGTACTTC
v_gene: TRBV7-2
abundance: .
d_gene: .
j_gene: TRBJ2-7

CDR3aa: CASSLVLGREGNQPQHF
CDR3nt: TGTGCCAGCAGCTTAGTTTTGGGACGTGAGGGCAATCAGCCCCAGCATTTT
v_gene: TRBV7-8
abundance: .
d_gene: .
j_gene: TRBJ1-5

CDR3aa: CASSLSQTGYNSPLHF
CDR3nt: TGTGCCAGCAGCTTAAGCCAGACAGGCTATAATTCACCCCTCCACTTT
v_gene: TRBV7-9
abundance: .
d_gene: .
j_gene: TRBJ1-6

CDR3aa: CASSPRTGGARSTGELFF
CDR3nt: TGTGCCAGCAGCCCGAGGACAGGTGGAGCGAGGAGCACCGGGGAGCTGTTTTTT
v_gene: TRBV7-6
abundance: .
d_gene: TRBD1
j_gene: TRBJ2-2

CDR3aa: CASSSPTETGDTDTQYF
CDR3nt: TGTGCCAGCAGCTCGCCCACGGAGACTGGAGACACAGATACGCAGTATTTT
v_gene: TRBV7-9
abundance: .
d_gene: .
j_gene: TRBJ2-3

CDR3aa: CASSSSGGNQETQYF
CDR3nt: TGTGCCAGCAGTTCTAGCGGGGGAAACCAAGAGACCCAGTACTTC
v_gene: TRBV6-5
abundance: .
d_gene: TRBD2
j_gene: TRBJ2-5

CDR3aa: CASSHGGAGELFF
CDR3nt: TGTGCCAGCAGCCACGGCGGCGCCGGGGAGCTGTTTTTT
v_gene: TRBV16
abundance: .
d_gene: .
j_gene: TRBJ2-2

CDR3aa: CASSIGQGEAFF
CDR3nt: TGTGCCAGTAGTATAGGACAGGGGGAAGCTTTCTTT
v_gene: TRBV19
abundance: few
d_gene: TRBD1
j_gene: TRBJ1-1

CDR3aa: CATTQGGGFTEAFF
CDR3nt: TGTGCCACCACGCAAGGTGGCGGGTTCACTGAAGCTTTCTTT
v_gene: TRBV15
abundance: .
d_gene: .
j_gene: TRBJ1-1